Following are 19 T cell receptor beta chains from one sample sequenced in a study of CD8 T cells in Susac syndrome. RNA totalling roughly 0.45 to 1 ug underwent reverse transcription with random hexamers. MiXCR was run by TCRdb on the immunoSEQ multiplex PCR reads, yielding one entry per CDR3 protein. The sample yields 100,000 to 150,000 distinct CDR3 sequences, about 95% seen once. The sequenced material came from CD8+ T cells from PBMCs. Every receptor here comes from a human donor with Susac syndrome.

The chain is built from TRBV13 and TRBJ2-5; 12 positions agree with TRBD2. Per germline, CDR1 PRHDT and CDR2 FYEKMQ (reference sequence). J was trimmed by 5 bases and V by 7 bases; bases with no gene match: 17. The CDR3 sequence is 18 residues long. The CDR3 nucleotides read TGTGCCAGCACCAAAGGGGGCCTAGCGGGGGGGCCGGAGGAGACCCAGTACTTC. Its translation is CASTKGGLAGGPEETQYF.

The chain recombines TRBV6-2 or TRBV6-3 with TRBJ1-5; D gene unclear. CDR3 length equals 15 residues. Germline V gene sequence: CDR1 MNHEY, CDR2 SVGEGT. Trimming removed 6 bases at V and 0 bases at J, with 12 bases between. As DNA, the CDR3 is TGTGCCAGCAGCTCAGGACCCTATAGCAATCAGCCCCAGCATTTT. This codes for CASSSGPYSNQPQHF.

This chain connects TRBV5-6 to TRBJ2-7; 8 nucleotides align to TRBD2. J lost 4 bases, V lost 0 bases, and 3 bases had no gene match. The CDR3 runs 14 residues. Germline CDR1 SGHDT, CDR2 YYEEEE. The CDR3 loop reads CASSLVGREYEQYF. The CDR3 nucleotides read TGTGCCAGCAGCTTGGTCGGGAGGGAGTACGAGCAGTACTTC. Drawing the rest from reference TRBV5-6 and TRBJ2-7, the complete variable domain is DAGVTQSPTHLIKTRGQQVTLRCSPKSGHDTVSWYQQALGQGPQFIFQYYEEEERQRGNFPDRFSGHQFPNYSSELNVNALLLGDSALYLCASSLVGREYEQYFGPGTRLTVT.

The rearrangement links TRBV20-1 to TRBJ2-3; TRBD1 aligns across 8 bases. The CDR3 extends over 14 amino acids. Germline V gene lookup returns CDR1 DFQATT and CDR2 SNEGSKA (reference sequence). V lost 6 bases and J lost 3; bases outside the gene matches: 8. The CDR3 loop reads CSASTGDLTDTQYF. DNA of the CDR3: TGCAGTGCCTCGACAGGGGATTTGACAGATACGCAGTATTTT.

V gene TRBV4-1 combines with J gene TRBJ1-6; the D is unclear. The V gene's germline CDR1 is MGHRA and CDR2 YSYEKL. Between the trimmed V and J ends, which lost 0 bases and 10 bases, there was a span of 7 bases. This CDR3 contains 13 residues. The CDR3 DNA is TGCGCCAGCAGCCAAGATGAGGGCTCACCCCTCCACTTT. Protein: CASSQDEGSPLHF.

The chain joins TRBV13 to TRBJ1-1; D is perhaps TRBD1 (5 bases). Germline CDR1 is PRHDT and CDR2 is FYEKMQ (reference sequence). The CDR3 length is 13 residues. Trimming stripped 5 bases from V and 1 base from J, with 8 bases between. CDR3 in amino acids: CASSVDRNTEAFF. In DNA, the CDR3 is TGTGCCAGCAGCGTCGACAGGAACACTGAAGCTTTCTTT.

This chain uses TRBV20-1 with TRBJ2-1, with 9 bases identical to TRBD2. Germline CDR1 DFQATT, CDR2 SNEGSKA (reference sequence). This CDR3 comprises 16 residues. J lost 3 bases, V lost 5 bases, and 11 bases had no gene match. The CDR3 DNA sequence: TGCAGTGCTCCGGCCCAGCCTAGCGGGGACTACAATGAGCAGTTCTTC. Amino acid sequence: CSAPAQPSGDYNEQFF.

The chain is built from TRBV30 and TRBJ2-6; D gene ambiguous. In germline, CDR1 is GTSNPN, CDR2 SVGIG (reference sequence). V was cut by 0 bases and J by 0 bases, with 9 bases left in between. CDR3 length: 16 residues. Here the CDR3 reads CAWSVPKSSGANVLTF. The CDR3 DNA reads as TGTGCCTGGAGTGTGCCAAAAAGCTCTGGGGCCAACGTCCTGACTTTC.

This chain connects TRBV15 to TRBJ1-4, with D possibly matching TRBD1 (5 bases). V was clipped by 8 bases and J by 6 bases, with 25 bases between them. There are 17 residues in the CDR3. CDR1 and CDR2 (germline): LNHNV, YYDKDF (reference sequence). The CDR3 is CATSQPGWGISDEKLFF. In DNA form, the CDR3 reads TGTGCCACCTCCCAGCCGGGGTGGGGGATCTCGGATGAAAAACTGTTTTTT.

CDR3: CASSGTRELFF. DNA of the CDR3: TGTGCCAGCAGCGGTACCCGGGAGCTGTTTTTT. V and J are TRBV11-2 and TRBJ2-2, with unresolved D. Looked up from germline, CDR1 is SGHAT and CDR2 is FQNNGV. The length of the CDR3 is 11 residues. V dropped 5 bases and J dropped 9 bases, with 7 bases sitting between them. Supplemented by reference TRBV11-2 and TRBJ2-2, the full variable domain reads EAGVAQSPRYKIIEKRQSVAFWCNPISGHATLYWYQQILGQGPKLLIQFQNNGVVDDSQLPKDRFSAERLKGVDSTLKIQPAKLEDSAVYLCASSGTRELFFGEGSRLTVL.

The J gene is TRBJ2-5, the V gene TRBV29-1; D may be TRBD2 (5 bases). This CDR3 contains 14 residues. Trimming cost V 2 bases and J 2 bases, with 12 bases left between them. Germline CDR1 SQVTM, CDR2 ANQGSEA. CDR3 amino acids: CSVEKERGQETQYF. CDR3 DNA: TGCAGCGTTGAAAAGGAAAGAGGGCAAGAGACCCAGTACTTC.

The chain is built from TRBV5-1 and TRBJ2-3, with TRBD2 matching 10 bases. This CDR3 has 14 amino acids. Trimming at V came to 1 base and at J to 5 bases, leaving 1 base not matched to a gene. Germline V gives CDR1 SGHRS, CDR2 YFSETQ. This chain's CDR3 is CASSLIAGGDTQYF. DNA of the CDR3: TGCGCCAGCAGCTTGATAGCGGGAGGAGATACGCAGTATTTT.

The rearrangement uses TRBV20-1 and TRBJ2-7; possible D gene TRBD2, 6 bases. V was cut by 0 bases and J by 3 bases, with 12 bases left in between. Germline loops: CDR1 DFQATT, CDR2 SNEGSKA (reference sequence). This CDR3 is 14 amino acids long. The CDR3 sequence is CSAREGGDHYEQYF. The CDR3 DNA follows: TGCAGTGCTAGAGAGGGGGGAGACCACTACGAGCAGTACTTC.

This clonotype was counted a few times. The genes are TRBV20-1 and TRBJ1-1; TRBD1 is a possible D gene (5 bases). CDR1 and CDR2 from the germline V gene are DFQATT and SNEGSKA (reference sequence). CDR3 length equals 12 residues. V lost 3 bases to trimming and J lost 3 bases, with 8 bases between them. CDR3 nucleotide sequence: TGCAGTGCTAGTAGAGGGGACACTGAAGCTTTCTTT. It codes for CSASRGDTEAFF.

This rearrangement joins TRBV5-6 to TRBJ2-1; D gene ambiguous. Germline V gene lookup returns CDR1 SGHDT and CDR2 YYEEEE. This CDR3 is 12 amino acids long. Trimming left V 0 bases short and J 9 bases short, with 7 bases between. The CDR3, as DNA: TGTGCCAGCAGCTTGGGGCGACGTGAGCAGTTCTTC. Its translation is CASSLGRREQFF.

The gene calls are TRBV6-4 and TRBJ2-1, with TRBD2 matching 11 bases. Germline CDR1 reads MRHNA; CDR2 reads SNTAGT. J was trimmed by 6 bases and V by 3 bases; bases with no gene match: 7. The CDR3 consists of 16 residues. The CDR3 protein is CASSESGTSGFNEQFF. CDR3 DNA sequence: TGTGCCAGCAGTGAATCCGGGACTAGCGGATTCAATGAGCAGTTCTTC.

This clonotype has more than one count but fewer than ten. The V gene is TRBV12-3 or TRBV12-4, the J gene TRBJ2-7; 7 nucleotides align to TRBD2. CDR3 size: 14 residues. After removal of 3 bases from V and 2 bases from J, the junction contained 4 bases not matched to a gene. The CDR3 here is CASSLGAGTYEQYF. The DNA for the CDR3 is TGTGCCAGCAGTTTGGGAGCGGGGACCTACGAGCAGTACTTC.

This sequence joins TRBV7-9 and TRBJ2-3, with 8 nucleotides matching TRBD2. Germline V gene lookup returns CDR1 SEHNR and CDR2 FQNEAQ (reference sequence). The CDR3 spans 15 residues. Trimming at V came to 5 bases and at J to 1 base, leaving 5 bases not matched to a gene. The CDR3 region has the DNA TGTGCCAGCAGCCCAAGCGGGGGCGGCACAGATACGCAGTATTTT. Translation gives CASSPSGGGTDTQYF.

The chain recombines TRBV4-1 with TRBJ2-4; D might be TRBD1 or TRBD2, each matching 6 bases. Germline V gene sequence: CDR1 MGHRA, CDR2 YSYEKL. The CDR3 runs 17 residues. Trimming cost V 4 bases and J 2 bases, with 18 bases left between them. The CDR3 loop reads CASSPGGGKGSKNIQYF. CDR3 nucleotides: TGCGCCAGCAGCCCCGGAGGGGGGAAAGGGTCCAAAAACATTCAGTACTTC.